Each of the 27 T cell receptor beta chains below was sequenced from the same sample in a study of identical twins. A single record per CDR3 protein comes from TCRdb applying MiXCR to the 5' RACE reads. Of hundreds of thousands of distinct CDR3 sequences listed, 5.5% to 7.5% were seen once; the top ten hold about 2%. The sample taken for sequencing was naive T cells sorted from blood. These receptors originate from a young man in good health.

Many counts were recorded for this clonotype. The rearrangement links TRBV12-3 or TRBV12-4 to TRBJ2-5; no firm D call. The CDR3 consists of 14 residues. Trimming removed 6 bases at V and 4 bases at J, with 15 bases between. The CDR3 sequence: CASSPLRLPETQYF. CDR3 coding DNA: TGTGCCAGCAGCCCACTCCGCTTACCAGAGACCCAGTACTTC.

This clonotype was observed at least ten times. V and J are TRBV29-1 and TRBJ2-1; TRBD1 matches at 11 bases. Germline lookup yields CDR1 SQVTM and CDR2 ANQGSEA. This CDR3 contains 15 residues. V dropped 5 bases and J dropped 4; count of bases not matched to a gene: 7. This chain's CDR3 is CSVYGDRGTYNEQFF. CDR3 DNA: TGCAGCGTTTATGGGGACAGGGGGACTTACAATGAGCAGTTCTTC.

This clonotype appeared many times. V usage is TRBV5-1 and J usage is TRBJ2-3; D unresolved. The germline gives CDR1 SGHRS, CDR2 YFSETQ. Deletions cut 0 bases from V and 2 bases from J, with 4 bases between. The CDR3 has 13 residues. The chain's CDR3 is CASSLAITDTQYF. DNA for the CDR3: TGCGCCAGCAGCTTGGCCATCACAGATACGCAGTATTTT.

In its sample, this clonotype was seen a few times. This rearrangement joins TRBV25-1 to TRBJ1-6; 9 bases agree with TRBD1. Per germline, CDR1 MGHDK and CDR2 SYGVNS. The CDR3 covers 15 residues. The V gene end was trimmed by 6 bases and the J gene end by 5 bases; junction bases not matched to a gene: 5. CDR3 in amino acids: CASRATGGNNSPLHF. The CDR3 nucleotides are TGTGCCAGCAGAGCGACAGGGGGAAATAATTCACCCCTCCACTTT. The full variable domain, with the rest looked up from reference TRBV25-1 and TRBJ1-6, is EADIYQTPRYLVIGTGKKITLECSQTMGHDKMYWYQQDPGMELHLIHYSYGVNSTEKGDLSSESTVSRIRTEHFPLTLESARPSHTSQYLCASRATGGNNSPLHFGNGTRLTVT.

Many counts were recorded for this clonotype. The V gene is TRBV4-1, the J gene TRBJ1-1; D perhaps matches TRBD1 (5 bases). The CDR3 loop spans 17 amino acids. The germline V and J ends were trimmed by 3 bases and 4 bases, with 21 bases remaining between them. The germline V gene has CDR1 MGHRA and CDR2 YSYEKL. CDR3 in amino acids: CASSHPTPTQGGTEAFF. The CDR3 DNA sequence: TGCGCCAGCAGCCACCCCACCCCAACCCAGGGTGGCACTGAAGCTTTCTTT.

The chain recombines TRBV4-1 with TRBJ2-2; 12 bases line up with TRBD1. V shed 2 bases and J 7 bases; nucleotides not matched to a gene: 14. The CDR3 is 19 amino acids. The V gene's germline CDR1 is MGHRA and CDR2 YSYEKL. The CDR3 protein is CASSQLYLGQGAYNGELFF. DNA of the CDR3: TGCGCCAGCAGCCAACTCTACCTGGGACAGGGGGCGTATAACGGGGAGCTGTTTTTT.

This clonotype was observed a handful of times. The chain employs TRBV5-6 and TRBJ2-1; D is tentatively TRBD1 or TRBD2 (5 bases each). CDR1 is SGHDT and CDR2 is YYEEEE in the germline V gene. V gave up 5 bases and J gave up 7 bases, with 16 bases separating them. The CDR3 is made up of 14 amino acids. CDR3 amino acids: CASRILGRMNEQFF. In nucleotides, the CDR3 is TGTGCCAGCAGGATCCTGGGACGGATGAATGAGCAGTTCTTC.

The CDR3 DNA follows: TGCAGTGCTAGAGTCCCAGGGGAGGGGACCCAGTACTTC. Its translation: CSARVPGEGTQYF. The rearrangement links TRBV20-1 to TRBJ2-5; tentatively, D is TRBD2 (7 bases). V was shortened by 1 base and J by 7 bases, with 13 bases between the two germline ends. Germline V CDR1 and CDR2: DFQATT, SNEGSKA (reference sequence). The CDR3 extends over 13 amino acids.

This clonotype was counted at least ten times. The rearrangement joins TRBV24-1 to TRBJ2-3, with 8 bases that match TRBD2. From germline, CDR1 is KGHDR and CDR2 SFDVKD. Losses at the gene ends were 7 bases for V and 6 bases for J; bases not matched to a gene: 8. The CDR3 consists of 14 residues. This chain's CDR3 is CATSGTSKSDTQYF. The CDR3 DNA is TGTGCCACCAGCGGGACTAGTAAATCGGATACGCAGTATTTT.

This clonotype was counted many times. The chain has TRBV18 and TRBJ2-7; D perhaps matches TRBD2 (6 bases). Germline CDR1 and CDR2: KGHSH and LQKENI. This CDR3 is built from 14 residues. Between the trimmed V and J ends, which lost 2 bases and 3 bases, there was a span of 11 bases. CDR3: CASSPGTPYYEQYV. As DNA, the CDR3 is TGTGCCAGCTCACCAGGGACTCCTTACTACGAGCAGTACGTC.

The chain combines TRBV6-1 with TRBJ2-1; a weak D match, TRBD1 (6 bases). The V and J ends lost 5 bases and 14 bases respectively, with 28 bases between them. The germline gives CDR1 MNHNS, CDR2 SASEGT. The CDR3 sequence is 16 residues long. The CDR3 region is CASSPGALRGTMSEFF. CDR3 nucleotides: TGTGCCAGCAGTCCAGGGGCCCTCCGGGGTACAATGAGTGAGTTCTTC.

In this sample, this clonotype turned up many times. V gene TRBV28 combines with J gene TRBJ2-1; TRBD2 aligns across 12 bases. Germline trimming cut 1 base from V and 8 bases from J; bases unmatched to any gene: 9. Germline assignment: CDR1 MDHEN and CDR2 SYDVKM. The CDR3 contains 17 residues. CDR3 bases: TGTGCCAGCAGTTTATTGGCACTAGCGGGAGGTCACGATGAGCAGTTCTTC. Protein: CASSLLALAGGHDEQFF. Full variable domain (outside the CDR3, taken from reference TRBV28 and TRBJ2-1): DVKVTQSSRYLVKRTGEKVFLECVQDMDHENMFWYRQDPGLGLRLIYFSYDVKMKEKGDIPEGYSVSREKKERFSLILESASTNQTSMYLCASSLLALAGGHDEQFFGPGTRLTVL.

This clonotype has ten or more counts. V gene TRBV4-1 combines with J gene TRBJ2-2; D remains unclear. The CDR3 has 14 amino acids. V lost 0 bases to trimming and J lost 9 bases, with 11 bases between them. The germline CDR1 and CDR2 sequences are MGHRA and YSYEKL. In DNA, the CDR3 is TGCGCCAGCAGCCAAGATGTTCTTTACAGGGAGCTGTTTTTT. Encoded protein: CASSQDVLYRELFF.

This clonotype was seen at least ten times. The gene calls are TRBV12-3 or TRBV12-4 and TRBJ2-3; D gene uncertain. V shed 4 bases and J shed 4 bases, with 21 bases lying between them. The CDR3 is made up of 17 amino acids. Written as DNA, the CDR3 is TGTGCCAGCAGTTCGACCTCACCAGGTCTGGAAGCAGATACGCAGTATTTT. Translating gives CASSSTSPGLEADTQYF.

The table lists this clonotype with many counts. The chain is built from TRBV5-6 and TRBJ2-7, with 7 bases identical to TRBD1. V trimming: 4 bases; J trimming: 3 bases; junction bases outside the gene matches: 4. The CDR3 length is 13 residues. The germline gives CDR1 SGHDT, CDR2 YYEEEE. This chain's CDR3 is CASSPGQFYEQYV. As DNA, the CDR3 is TGTGCCAGCAGCCCGGGACAGTTCTACGAGCAGTACGTC.

This clonotype was seen repeatedly, ten times or more. The V and J genes are TRBV4-3 and TRBJ2-1, with 10 bases that match TRBD2. V was clipped by 2 bases and J by 2 bases; unmatched bases: 3. This CDR3 is built from 16 residues. The V gene's germline CDR1 is LGHNA and CDR2 YSLEER. The CDR3 reads CASSQQAGGPYNEQFF. The CDR3 bases are TGCGCCAGCAGCCAACAAGCGGGAGGGCCCTACAATGAGCAGTTCTTC.

The rearrangement links TRBV5-1 to TRBJ1-1, with D perhaps matching TRBD1 (5 bases). V was pared by 4 bases and J by 10 bases, with 23 bases between. The CDR3 sequence is 15 residues long. Germline-derived CDR1 and CDR2 are SGHRS and YFSETQ. CDR3 sequence: CASSLGNQHDGGAFF. As DNA, the CDR3 is TGCGCCAGCAGCCTTGGGAACCAACACGATGGGGGAGCTTTCTTT.

In its sample, this clonotype was seen many times. J is TRBJ2-1 and V is TRBV12-3 or TRBV12-4; D possibly corresponds to TRBD1 (5 bases). The CDR3 is 13 residues long. The V end was cut by 5 bases, the J end by 10 bases, with 15 bases between. In DNA form, the CDR3 reads TGTGCCAGCAGTCCCTTAGGGGTAGAAGAGCAGTTCTTC. It specifies CASSPLGVEEQFF.

This clonotype was detected only a few times. J is TRBJ1-1 and V is TRBV18, with D possibly TRBD1 on 5 matching bases. The CDR3 is 15 residues long. Trimming removed 2 bases from V and 3 bases from J, with 13 bases in between. The germline V gene encodes CDR1 KGHSH and CDR2 LQKENI. DNA of the CDR3: TGTGCCAGCTCACCAAGGCAGGGTATCGACACTGAAGCTTTCTTT. Translating gives CASSPRQGIDTEAFF.

The rearrangement joins TRBV12-3 or TRBV12-4 to TRBJ2-1, with 13 bases aligning to TRBD2. Germline trimming cut 5 bases from V and 9 bases from J; bases unmatched to any gene: 7. This CDR3 contains 15 residues. CDR3 in DNA: TGTGCCAGCAGTCCGGGACTAGCGGGACTGCGTGAGCAGTTCTTC. It yields the protein CASSPGLAGLREQFF.

Concerning this clonotype: Given the absence of the conserved phenylalanine or tryptophan at the CDR3 end, a read error is likely. Because the CDR3's place on the DNA is in doubt, the DNA is left out and the CDR3 is given as listed by TCRdb. This chain joins TRBV11-3 and TRBJ2-7. Germline V CDR1 and CDR2: SGHNT, YENEEA. Termini included, the CDR3 measures 9 amino acids. CDR3 loop: CASSFPMDA.

In its sample, this clonotype was seen many times. This chain uses TRBV7-8 with TRBJ2-1; no clear D gene. The germline V and J ends were trimmed by 5 bases and 2 bases, with 13 bases remaining between them. Germline V gene data show CDR1 as SGHVS and CDR2 as FQNEAQ. This CDR3 contains 15 residues. This CDR3 is CASSPNGIPYNEQFF. The CDR3 DNA reads TGTGCCAGCAGCCCGAATGGGATACCCTACAATGAGCAGTTCTTC.

Only a few counts were recorded for this clonotype. This sequence joins TRBV5-6 and TRBJ2-2; 7 bases fit TRBD1. CDR1 is SGHDT, CDR2 YYEEEE, per germline. The J segment lost 6 bases and the V segment lost 4 bases, leaving 6 bases of the junction unmatched. The CDR3 is 14 residues long. CDR3 sequence reads: CASSLGQLAGELFF. Written as DNA, the CDR3 is TGTGCCAGCAGCCTGGGACAGCTTGCCGGGGAGCTGTTTTTT.

This clonotype was recorded at least ten times. V usage is TRBV10-3 and J usage is TRBJ1-4, with a weak D call TRBD1 (5 bases). The length of the CDR3 is 14 residues. Germline V CDR1 and CDR2: ENHRY, SYGVKD. Trimming pared 7 bases from V and 3 bases from J, leaving 12 bases between. CDR3 amino acids: CAINVGGPNEKLFF. CDR3 nucleotides: TGTGCCATCAATGTCGGGGGACCTAATGAAAAACTGTTTTTT.

This clonotype has only a few counts. The chain joins TRBV3-1 to TRBJ1-4, with TRBD1 matching 7 bases. The CDR3 spans 16 residues. Germline assignment: CDR1 LGHDT and CDR2 YNNKEL (reference sequence). J lost 6 bases, V lost 1 base, and 8 bases had no gene match. The CDR3 DNA reads as TGTGCCAGCAGCCAAGGACAGGACAGGACTTATGAAAAACTGTTTTTT. Translating gives CASSQGQDRTYEKLFF.

This clonotype was seen more than once but under ten times. The chain employs TRBV20-1 and TRBJ1-5; TRBD1 might be the D (5 bases). The CDR3 length is 14 residues. CDR1 and CDR2 from the germline V gene are DFQATT and SNEGSKA (reference sequence). The V and J ends lost 0 bases and 4 bases respectively, with 10 bases between them. In DNA, the CDR3 is TGCAGTGCTAGAGATATGACAGCAAATCAGCCCCAGCATTTT. As protein: CSARDMTANQPQHF.

This clonotype was detected many times. The V call is TRBV20-1, the J call TRBJ1-5; D gene unclear. The V gene lost 5 bases and the J gene lost 6 bases, with 14 bases spanning the gap. This CDR3 contains 13 residues. Germline V lookup: CDR1 DFQATT, CDR2 SNEGSKA (reference sequence). CDR3 sequence (DNA): TGCAGTGCTGGTGGAGGTTGGGGTCAGCCCCAGCATTTT. Translated, it gives CSAGGGWGQPQHF.